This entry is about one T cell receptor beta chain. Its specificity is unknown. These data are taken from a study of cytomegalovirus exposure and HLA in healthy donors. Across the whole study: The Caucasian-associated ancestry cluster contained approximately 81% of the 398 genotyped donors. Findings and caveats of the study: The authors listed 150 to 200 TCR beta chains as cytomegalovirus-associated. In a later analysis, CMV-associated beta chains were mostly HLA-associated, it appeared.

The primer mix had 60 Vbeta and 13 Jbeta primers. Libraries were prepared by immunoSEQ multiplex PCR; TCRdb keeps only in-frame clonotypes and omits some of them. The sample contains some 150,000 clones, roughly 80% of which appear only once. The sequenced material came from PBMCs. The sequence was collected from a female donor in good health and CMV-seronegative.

The DNA for the CDR3 is TGTGCCAGCAGTGAATGGGGCGGACTAGAGCGGGAGTTCTACAATGAGCAGTTCTTC. It translates to CASSEWGGLEREFYNEQFF. The chain is built from TRBV2 and TRBJ2-1; 8 nucleotides line up with TRBD2. V shed 2 bases, J shed 3 bases, and the junction held 15 bases outside the gene matches. This CDR3 contains 19 residues. CDR1 is SNHLY and CDR2 is FYNNEI in the germline V gene.